The TCR beta chain described here comes from a study of CD8 T cells in ankylosing spondylitis. This clonotype was observed many times. The antigen remains undetermined. Germline V lookup: CDR1 SGHRS, CDR2 YFSETQ. The CDR3 is 14 amino acids. V was trimmed by 2 bases and J by 0 bases, leaving 9 bases between them. Findings and caveats of the study: Among TCR beta sequences, a motif of fewer than 10 highly homologous variants appeared characteristic of ankylosing spondylitis blood. Peripheral blood held disease-linked clones only at relatively low frequency, and these were CD8+. The clones that were linked to disease were reported to be significantly enriched in matched synovial fluid samples from ankylosing spondylitis patients.

Making use of molecular barcodes, quantitative 5'-RACE generated TCR beta libraries. Each CDR3 protein is one row after TCRdb ran MiXCR on the 5' RACE reads. The top ten clones hold around 5.1% of a sample with 200,000 to 250,000 distinct CDR3 sequences, approximately 8.4% of them seen once. Sample: blood, either unsorted or a sorted T cell fraction (not recorded which). This receptor was obtained from a female donor with ankylosing spondylitis or in good health (not recorded which). This chain connects TRBV5-1 to TRBJ2-7; D gene unclear. CDR3 residues: CASSLGPSSYEQYF. The CDR3 DNA is TGCGCCAGCAGCTTAGGGCCTTCCTCCTACGAGCAGTACTTC.